This T cell receptor beta chain is drawn from a study of blood T cell repertoires in COVID-19. Study overall: In each case, the material was cDNA or gDNA derived from T cells, B-cell-depleted T cells, or PBMCs.

Generated by immunoSEQ multiplex PCR, the TCRdb table keeps only in-frame clones and is missing some. The sample has approximately 150,000 clones, around four fifths seen once. The CDR3 has 15 residues. J lost 4 bases, V lost 5 bases, and 8 bases had no gene match. Germline V gives CDR1 LNHDA, CDR2 SQIVND (reference sequence). Participants were aged 18 to 89 years, lived in some 23 US areas, and enrolled virtually. Assignment of participants to cohorts was predicated upon participant-reported clinical history. The genes are TRBV19 and TRBJ2-7, with 10 positions matching TRBD1. This receptor was identified in a woman aged 45-65 years who had recovered from COVID-19. Sequences were obtained from PBMCs or T cells enriched from blood (not recorded which). The CDR3 DNA follows: TGTGCCAGTAGTGGACCGGGACAGGGGCAATACGAGCAGTACTTC. Its protein is CASSGPGQGQYEQYF.